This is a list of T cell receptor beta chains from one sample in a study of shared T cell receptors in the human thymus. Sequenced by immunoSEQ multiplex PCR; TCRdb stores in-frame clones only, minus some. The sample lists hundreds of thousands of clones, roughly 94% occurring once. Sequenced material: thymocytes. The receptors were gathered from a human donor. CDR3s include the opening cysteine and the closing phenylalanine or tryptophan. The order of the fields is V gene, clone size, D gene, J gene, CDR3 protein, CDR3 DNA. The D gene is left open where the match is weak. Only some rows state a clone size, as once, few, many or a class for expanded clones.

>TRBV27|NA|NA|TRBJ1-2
CASSLRRKYTF
TGTGCCAGCAGTTTGCGTCGGAAGTATACCTTC
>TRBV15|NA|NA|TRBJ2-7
CATSPRQAYEQYF
TGTGCCACCAGCCCCCGACAGGCCTACGAGCAGTACTTC
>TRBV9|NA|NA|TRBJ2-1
CASSGASSHNEQFF
TGTGCCAGCAGCGGGGCTAGCTCCCACAATGAGCAGTTCTTC
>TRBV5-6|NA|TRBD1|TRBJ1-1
CASSLALQGQGTEAFF
TGTGCCAGCAGCTTGGCCCTACAGGGGCAGGGGACTGAAGCTTTCTTT
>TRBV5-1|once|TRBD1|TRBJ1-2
CASSSPEDRGYGYTF
TGCGCCAGCAGCTCGCCGGAGGACAGGGGCTATGGCTACACCTTC
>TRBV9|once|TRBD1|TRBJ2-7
CASSPFHRGHYEQYF
TGTGCCAGCAGCCCATTCCACAGGGGACACTACGAGCAGTACTTC
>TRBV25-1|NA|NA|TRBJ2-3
CASSEPKRDTQYF
TGTGCCAGCAGTGAACCCAAGAGAGATACGCAGTATTTT
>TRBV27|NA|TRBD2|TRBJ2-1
CASSLSKNFGTSGSRRWSEQFF
TGTGCCAGCAGTTTATCGAAAAATTTCGGGACTAGCGGGAGTAGAAGGTGGAGTGAGCAGTTCTTC
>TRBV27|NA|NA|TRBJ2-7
CASMRRDSYEQYF
TGTGCCAGCATGAGGCGGGACTCCTACGAGCAGTACTTC
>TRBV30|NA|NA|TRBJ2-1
CAWTFLKGDSVRREYNEQFF
TGTGCCTGGACCTTTCTGAAGGGGGACTCCGTTAGGCGTGAGTACAATGAGCAGTTCTTC
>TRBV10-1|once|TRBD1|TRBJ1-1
CASSERTGQNTEAFF
TGCGCCAGCAGTGAGCGGACAGGGCAGAACACTGAAGCTTTCTTT
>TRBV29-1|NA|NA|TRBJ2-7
CSVEGSVGMGEQYF
TGCAGCGTTGAAGGAAGCGTGGGAATGGGCGAGCAGTACTTC
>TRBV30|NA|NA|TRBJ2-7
CAWRQLDSTRTYEQYF
TGTGCCTGGCGCCAGTTGGACAGTACTAGGACCTACGAGCAGTACTTC
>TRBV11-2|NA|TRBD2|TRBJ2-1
CASSLDGTSGSLYNEQFF
TGTGCCAGCAGCTTAGATGGGACTAGCGGTTCCTTATACAATGAGCAGTTCTTC
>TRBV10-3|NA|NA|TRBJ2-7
CAISDRRGLGGSASWGYEQYF
TGTGCCATCAGTGATAGGAGGGGTCTCGGGGGTAGCGCCAGTTGGGGCTACGAGCAGTACTTC
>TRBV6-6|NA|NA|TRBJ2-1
CASSPPQGLGGQFF
TGTGCCAGCAGCCCCCCACAGGGACTGGGGGGGCAGTTCTTC
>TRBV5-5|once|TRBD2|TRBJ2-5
CASSFIAGRQETQYF
TGTGCCAGCAGCTTTATAGCGGGTCGTCAAGAGACCCAGTACTTC
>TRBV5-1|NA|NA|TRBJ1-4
CASSLTATNEKLFF
TGCGCCAGCAGCTTGACAGCAACTAATGAAAAACTGTTTTTT
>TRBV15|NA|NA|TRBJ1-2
CATSRIPPESTYGYTF
TGTGCCACCAGCAGGATACCCCCCGAATCCACCTATGGCTACACCTTC
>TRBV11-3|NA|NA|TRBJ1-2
CASSWGEGDFPYGYTF
TGTGCCAGCAGCTGGGGAGAGGGTGACTTTCCCTATGGCTACACCTTC
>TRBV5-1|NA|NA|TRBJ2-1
CASVGTPNNEQFF
TGCGCCAGCGTCGGGACACCTAACAATGAGCAGTTCTTC
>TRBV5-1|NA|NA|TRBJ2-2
CASSLAYSVRVGLNTGELFF
TGCGCCAGCAGCTTGGCCTATAGTGTCAGGGTAGGGTTGAACACCGGGGAGCTGTTTTTT
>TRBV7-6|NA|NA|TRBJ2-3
CASRGATDTQYF
TGTGCCAGCAGGGGAGCGACAGATACGCAGTATTTT
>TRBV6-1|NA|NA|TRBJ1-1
CASSDREKAFF
TGTGCCAGCAGTGACAGGGAGAAAGCTTTCTTT
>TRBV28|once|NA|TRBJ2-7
CASRVGRGKAYEQYF
TGTGCCAGCAGAGTCGGACGGGGCAAAGCCTACGAGCAGTACTTC
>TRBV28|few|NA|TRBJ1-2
CASMLKGIYGYTF
TGTGCCAGCATGCTGAAGGGAATTTATGGCTACACCTTC
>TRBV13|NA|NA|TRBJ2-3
CASSLKRAGVGTDTQYF
TGTGCCAGCAGCTTAAAGAGGGCAGGGGTAGGGACAGATACGCAGTATTTT
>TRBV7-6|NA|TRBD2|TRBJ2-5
CASSLGGAGGETQYF
TGTGCCAGCAGCTTAGGGGGAGCGGGAGGGGAGACCCAGTACTTC
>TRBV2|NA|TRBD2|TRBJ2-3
CASMGGAQYF
TGTGCCAGCATGGGGGGGGCGCAGTATTTT
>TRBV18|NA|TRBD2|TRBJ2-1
CASSPWLAGAGEQFF
TGTGCCAGCTCACCATGGCTAGCGGGAGCCGGGGAGCAGTTCTTC
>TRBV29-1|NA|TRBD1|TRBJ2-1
CSVEDTFRGQTRSYNEQFF
TGCAGCGTTGAAGATACCTTCAGGGGACAGACCCGCTCCTACAATGAGCAGTTCTTC
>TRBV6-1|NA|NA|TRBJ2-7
CASSGPSYEQYF
TGTGCCAGCAGTGGCCCCTCCTACGAGCAGTACTTC
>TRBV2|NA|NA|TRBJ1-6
CASSADRGRLNSPLHF
TGTGCCAGCAGTGCCGACCGGGGGCGGTTGAATTCACCCCTCCACTTT
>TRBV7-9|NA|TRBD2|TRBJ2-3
CASSTTVAGRKDTQYF
TGTGCCAGCAGCACGACCGTAGCGGGAAGGAAGGATACGCAGTATTTT
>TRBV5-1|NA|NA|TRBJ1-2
CASSKRTGPTNYGYTF
TGCGCCAGCAGCAAAAGAACCGGGCCGACTAACTATGGCTACACCTTC
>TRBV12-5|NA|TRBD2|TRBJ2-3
CASGLGGLAGDSSTDTQYF
TGTGCTAGTGGTTTGGGGGGCCTAGCGGGAGATTCTAGCACAGATACGCAGTATTTT
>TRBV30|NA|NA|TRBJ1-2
CAWSVARNYGYTF
TGTGCCTGGAGTGTCGCGAGGAACTATGGCTACACCTTC
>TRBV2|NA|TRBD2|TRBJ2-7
CASRPLAGALSYEQYF
TGTGCCAGCAGGCCTCTAGCGGGTGCCCTCTCCTACGAGCAGTACTTC
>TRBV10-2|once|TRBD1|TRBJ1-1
CASSEIGQGLLNTEAFF
TGCGCCAGCAGTGAAATCGGACAGGGCCTATTGAACACTGAAGCTTTCTTT
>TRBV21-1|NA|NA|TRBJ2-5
CASSTQVSGGREETQYF
TGTGCCAGCAGCACCCAAGTGAGCGGGGGAAGGGAAGAGACCCAGTACTTC
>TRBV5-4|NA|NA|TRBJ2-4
CASSTPGTLAKNIQYF
TGTGCCAGCAGCACCCCAGGGACATTAGCCAAAAACATTCAGTACTTC
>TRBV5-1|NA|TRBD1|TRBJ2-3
CASSLQGAATDTQYF
TGCGCCAGCAGCTTGCAGGGGGCAGCAACAGATACGCAGTATTTT
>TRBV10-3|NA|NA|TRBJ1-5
CAISDRGSQPQHF
TGTGCCATCAGTGACCGGGGGAGTCAGCCCCAGCATTTT